The 18 T cell receptor beta chains in this list originate from one sample, sequenced in a study of CD8 T cells in ankylosing spondylitis. Each CDR3 protein gets one entry after TCRdb re-called the 5' RACE reads with MiXCR. This table has under 300,000 distinct CDR3 sequences, 18% appearing once. The sample consisted of blood, either unsorted or a sorted T cell fraction (not recorded which). The receptors were sampled from a male donor with ankylosing spondylitis or in good health (not recorded which).

This clonotype was recorded a few times. This chain joins TRBV7-8 and TRBJ2-1; 8 bases line up with TRBD1. The CDR3 loop spans 17 amino acids. From germline, CDR1 is SGHVS and CDR2 FQNEAQ. V shed 4 bases, J shed 0 bases, and the junction held 8 bases outside the gene matches. The CDR3 DNA sequence: TGTGCCAGCAGCTCCGGGACAGGAGCCCACTCCTACAATGAGCAGTTCTTC. This gives the protein CASSSGTGAHSYNEQFF.

J is TRBJ2-7 and V is TRBV5-1; D gene ambiguous. Trimming took off 2 bases at V and 4 bases at J, with 13 bases between the two ends. The CDR3 loop spans 14 amino acids. CDR1 is SGHRS and CDR2 is YFSETQ in the germline V gene. In DNA form, the CDR3 reads TGCGCCAGCAGCTTCTACCTAGGACCTTACGAGCAGTACTTC. Amino acids: CASSFYLGPYEQYF.

This clonotype was seen repeatedly, ten times or more. V and J are TRBV11-2 and TRBJ2-3; D gene ambiguous. The CDR3 is 11 residues long. CDR1 is SGHAT, CDR2 FQNNGV, per germline. The V end lost 9 bases, the J end lost 6 bases, and 10 bases lay between the germline ends. In DNA form, the CDR3 reads TGTGCCAGGACTCCAGGCGATACGCAGTATTTT. Protein: CARTPGDTQYF.

This clonotype was detected only a few times. The rearrangement joins TRBV2 to TRBJ1-2; D not certain. The CDR3 extends over 10 amino acids. The germline V and J ends were trimmed by 1 base and 6 bases, with 0 bases remaining between them. The germline V gene has CDR1 SNHLY and CDR2 FYNNEI. The CDR3 spells CASSEDGYTF. The CDR3 bases are TGTGCCAGCAGTGAAGATGGCTACACCTTC. The full variable domain, with the rest looked up from reference TRBV2 and TRBJ1-2, is EPEVTQTPSHQVTQMGQEVILRCVPISNHLYFYWYRQILGQKVEFLVSFYNNEISEKSEIFDDQFSVERPDGSNFTLKIRSTKLEDSAMYFCASSEDGYTFGSGTRLTVV.

The genes are TRBV7-9 and TRBJ2-1; perhaps TRBD2 as D (7 bases). Per the germline V gene, CDR1 is SEHNR and CDR2 is FQNEAQ (reference sequence). The CDR3 has 16 residues. V lost 4 bases and J 5 bases, leaving 18 bases between the germline ends. CDR3: CASSSPLAAGDNEQFF. The CDR3 DNA reads as TGTGCCAGCAGCTCTCCTCTAGCGGCAGGGGACAATGAGCAGTTCTTC. Full variable domain (outside the CDR3, taken from reference TRBV7-9 and TRBJ2-1): DTGVSQNPRHKITKRGQNVTFRCDPISEHNRLYWYRQTLGQGPEFLTYFQNEAQLEKSRLLSDRFSAERPKGSFSTLEIQRTEQGDSAMYLCASSSPLAAGDNEQFFGPGTRLTVL.

The chain is built from TRBV4-1 and TRBJ1-1; D unresolved. The CDR3 has 14 amino acids. Germline V gives CDR1 MGHRA, CDR2 YSYEKL. The V end was cut by 3 bases, the J end by 1 base, with 9 bases between. The CDR3 nucleotides are TGCGCCAGCAGCCAGATCACAGAGAACACTGAAGCTTTCTTT. Its translation: CASSQITENTEAFF.

The chain recombines TRBV27 with TRBJ2-2, with D perhaps matching TRBD2 (6 bases). The CDR3 runs to 14 residues. Trimming removed 3 bases from V and 4 bases from J, with 9 bases in between. Germline V gene lookup returns CDR1 MNHEY and CDR2 SMNVEV (reference sequence). The CDR3 bases are TGTGCCAGCAGTTTGCAGGGAGGCACCGGGGAGCTGTTTTTT. It yields the protein CASSLQGGTGELFF.

This clonotype was counted a few times. The rearrangement uses TRBV9 and TRBJ1-6, with no clear D. There are 16 residues in the CDR3. Trimming removed 0 bases from V and 8 bases from J, with 15 bases in between. The germline V gene encodes CDR1 SGDLS and CDR2 YYNGEE. The chain's CDR3 is CASSVGEPLVHSPLHF. In nucleotides, the CDR3 is TGTGCCAGCAGCGTAGGAGAGCCTCTCGTCCATTCACCCCTCCACTTT.

This chain links TRBV6-1 with TRBJ2-1; D gene ambiguous. V shed 8 bases and J shed 3 bases, with 8 bases lying between them. The V gene's germline CDR1 is MNHNS and CDR2 SASEGT. This CDR3 is built from 12 residues. CDR3 sequence: CASLDGYNEQFF. DNA for the CDR3: TGTGCCAGCCTTGACGGCTACAATGAGCAGTTCTTC.

This clonotype showed up just a few times. This rearrangement joins TRBV9 to TRBJ2-7, with 7 bases lining up with TRBD1. V shed 3 bases, J shed 4 bases, and the junction held 7 bases outside the gene matches. This CDR3 is built from 14 residues. CDR1 SGDLS and CDR2 YYNGEE come from the germline V gene. The CDR3 loop reads CASSAGQAPYEQYF. Written as DNA, the CDR3 is TGTGCCAGCAGCGCCGGACAGGCCCCATACGAGCAGTACTTC.

This clonotype came up a few times. The chain is built from TRBV6-5 and TRBJ2-2; TRBD1 or TRBD2 may be the D gene (5 bases each). The CDR3 spans 18 residues. Trimming stripped 4 bases from V and 1 base from J, with 19 bases between. Per the germline V gene, CDR1 is MNHEY and CDR2 is SVGAGI. The CDR3 spells CASSLPKTGTVNTGELFF. CDR3 DNA sequence: TGTGCCAGCAGTTTACCGAAAACCGGGACGGTGAACACCGGGGAGCTGTTTTTT.

The chain links TRBV20-1 to TRBJ2-1; TRBD2 might be the D (6 bases). The CDR3 spans 13 residues. The V end was cut by 3 bases, the J end by 2 bases, with 8 bases between. Germline V lookup: CDR1 DFQATT, CDR2 SNEGSKA (reference sequence). The CDR3 loop reads CSASGGTYNEQFF. CDR3 nucleotide sequence: TGCAGTGCTAGCGGGGGTACCTACAATGAGCAGTTCTTC.

The V and J genes are TRBV20-1 and TRBJ2-2; D is unresolved. Trimming took 4 bases from V and 2 from J, leaving 8 bases between them. The CDR3 has 13 residues. Germline V gene sequence: CDR1 DFQATT, CDR2 SNEGSKA (reference sequence). CDR3 residues: CSAKVGNTGELFF. In DNA form, the CDR3 reads TGCAGTGCTAAAGTAGGAAACACCGGGGAGCTGTTTTTT.

This clonotype was recorded many times. The chain uses TRBV9 and TRBJ2-1; tentatively, D is TRBD2 (5 bases). V lost 1 base and J 0 bases, leaving 23 bases between the germline ends. CDR1 SGDLS and CDR2 YYNGEE come from the germline V gene. This CDR3 spans 20 amino acids. The CDR3 loop reads CASSVLPTPSGTSSYNEQFF. CDR3 nucleotide sequence: TGTGCCAGCAGCGTATTGCCTACTCCATCGGGAACGAGCTCCTACAATGAGCAGTTCTTC. Full variable domain (missing parts from reference TRBV9 and TRBJ2-1): DSGVTQTPKHLITATGQRVTLRCSPRSGDLSVYWYQQSLDQGLQFLIQYYNGEERAKGNILERFSAQQFPDLHSELNLSSLELGDSALYFCASSVLPTPSGTSSYNEQFFGPGTRLTVL.

This clonotype was found once. The chain recombines TRBV11-2 with TRBJ2-2, with D uncertain. There are 13 residues in the CDR3. Germline assignment: CDR1 SGHAT and CDR2 FQNNGV. With 5 bases removed from V and 5 bases from J, the gap between germline ends came to 9 bases. The CDR3 DNA reads as TGTGCCAGCAGCCTCTTCTGGACCGGGGAGCTGTTTTTT. It encodes CASSLFWTGELFF.

This clonotype was seen only a few times. This chain uses TRBV4-3 with TRBJ2-2; D uncertain. The length of the CDR3 is 15 residues. Trimming removed 4 bases at V and 4 bases at J, with 13 bases between. Germline CDR1 LGHNA, CDR2 YSLEER. In DNA, the CDR3 is TGCGCCAGCAGCCTGGACCGTGCTGGCACCGGGGAGCTGTTTTTT. Its protein is CASSLDRAGTGELFF.

V usage is TRBV20-1 and J usage is TRBJ2-5, with D tentatively TRBD1 (5 bases). The CDR3 loop spans 14 amino acids. Deletions cut 1 base from V and 1 base from J, with 10 bases between. Germline CDR1 DFQATT, CDR2 SNEGSKA (reference sequence). CDR3 amino acids: CSARVSTGQETQYF. CDR3 coding DNA: TGCAGTGCTAGAGTATCAACAGGCCAAGAGACCCAGTACTTC.

The chain links TRBV11-1 to TRBJ2-5; 8 nucleotides match TRBD2. The V and J ends lost 7 bases and 0 bases, in that order; junction bases with no gene match: 16. This CDR3 is 18 amino acids long. CDR1 and CDR2 (germline): SGHAT, FQDESV (reference sequence). The CDR3 nucleotides read TGTGCCAGCACCCTATTCCCACAGACTAGCGCGAACCAAGAGACCCAGTACTTC. It encodes CASTLFPQTSANQETQYF.